This TCR beta chain was identified in a study of blood T cell repertoires in COVID-19. As for the study in general: The United States, Italy and Spain were the sources of the acute and convalescent COVID-19 samples.

The study assigned cohorts using participant-reported clinical history. The table came from immunoSEQ multiplex PCR; TCRdb's copy has only in-frame clones and leaves some out. The sample consists of roughly 250,000 clones, approximately 91% of them appearing once. The CDR3 covers 15 residues. The germline V gene encodes CDR1 MGHRA and CDR2 YSYEKL. Trimming took 2 bases from V and 5 from J; bases not matched to a gene: 6. This clonotype was sampled from a middle-aged woman with acute COVID-19. This rearrangement joins TRBV4-1 to TRBJ2-3, with TRBD2 matching 8 bases. Sequenced input: PBMCs or T cells enriched from blood (not recorded which). As DNA, the CDR3 is TGCGCCAGCAGCCAACAACGGGGGGGCTTAGATACGCAGTATTTT. Protein: CASSQQRGGLDTQYF.